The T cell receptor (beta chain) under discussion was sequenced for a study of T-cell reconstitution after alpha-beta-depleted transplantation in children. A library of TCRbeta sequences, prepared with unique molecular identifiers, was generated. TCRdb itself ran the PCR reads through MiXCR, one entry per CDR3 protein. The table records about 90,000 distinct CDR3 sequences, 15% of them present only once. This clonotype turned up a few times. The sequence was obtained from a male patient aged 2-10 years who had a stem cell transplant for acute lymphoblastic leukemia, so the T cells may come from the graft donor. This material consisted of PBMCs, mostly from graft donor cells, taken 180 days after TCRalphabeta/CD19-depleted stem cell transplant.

CDR3: CASSLNPNTLFF. The CDR3 DNA reads TGTGCCAGCAGTTTAAACCCGAATACACTGTTTTTT. The chain has TRBV12-3 or TRBV12-4 and TRBJ1-4; D remains ambiguous. CDR3 length: 12 residues. V was cut by 2 bases and J by 13 bases, with 11 bases left in between.